A selection of T cell receptor beta chains follows, all from one sample in a study of preoperative IRX-2 immunotherapy in early breast cancer. Profiling relied on immunoSEQ multiplex PCR, and the TCRdb table lists in-frame clones only, not all of them. The sample comprises roughly 99,000 clones, 80% to 90% of which are singletons, and around 2.1% rests with the top ten. Sequenced here: tumor tissue, sampled after IRX-2 immunotherapy. The receptors originated from a human donor with breast cancer. Each CDR3 is given with its conserved first and last residue. A D gene is named only where the DNA matches it firmly. Only some rows state a clone size, as once, few, many or a class for expanded clones.

TRBD1 TRBJ1-2 TRBV7-4 few CASRNDRGNYGYTF TGTGCCAGCAGGAATGACAGGGGAAACTATGGCTACACCTTC
TRBD1 TRBJ2-7 TRBV5-1 - CASSTGDSPYEQYF TGCGCCAGCAGCACAGGGGACAGCCCATACGAGCAGTACTTC
- TRBJ2-1 TRBV6-8 - CASRLSRERDKRNNEQFF TGTGCCAGCAGACTATCTAGGGAACGGGACAAACGGAACAATGAGCAGTTCTTC
- TRBJ1-2 TRBV29-1 - CSVDVGQGIDYGYTF TGCAGCGTTGACGTTGGGCAGGGGATTGACTATGGCTACACCTTC
TRBD1 TRBJ1-2 TRBV5-1 - CASSLPAGTVFDYGYTF TGCGCCAGCAGCTTACCCGCCGGGACAGTTTTCGACTATGGCTACACCTTC
TRBD2 TRBJ2-1 TRBV12-5 - CASGETYNEQFF TGTGCCAGCGGGGAAACTTATAATGAGCAGTTCTTC
- TRBJ1-2 TRBV5-1 - CASSQNMKVDGYTF TGCGCCAGCAGCCAGAATATGAAGGTGGATGGCTACACCTTC
- TRBJ2-2 TRBV9 - CASSSGPTYGGELFF TGTGCCAGCAGTTCCGGACCCACGTATGGAGGGGAGCTGTTTTTT
TRBD1 TRBJ2-7 TRBV19 - CASKRDRNSYEQYF TGTGCCAGTAAACGGGACAGGAATTCCTACGAGCAGTACTTC
- TRBJ1-2 TRBV6-7 - CASTSGGARPHGYTF TGTGCCAGCACCTCGGGAGGGGCGAGGCCCCATGGCTACACCTTC
- TRBJ1-4 TRBV18 - CASSPGSNEKLFF TGTGCCAGCTCACCAGGGTCCAATGAAAAACTGTTTTTT
TRBD2 TRBJ2-1 TRBV5-1 - CATTELAGRGEQFF TGCGCCACCACGGAACTAGCGGGTCGTGGTGAGCAGTTCTTC
- TRBJ1-3 TRBV19 - CASSNGHTGNTIYF TGTGCCAGTAGTAATGGGCACACTGGAAACACCATATATTTT
TRBD2 TRBJ2-4 TRBV6-8 - CASSYAAGGQVNIQYF TGTGCCAGCAGTTACGCAGCGGGGGGGCAGGTAAACATTCAGTACTTC
- TRBJ1-5 TRBV7-1 - CASRGRLNQPQHF TGTGCCAGCCGCGGGCGCCTCAATCAGCCCCAGCATTTT
TRBD1 TRBJ1-2 TRBV7-6 - CASSLLGQPNYGYTF TGTGCCAGCAGCTTATTGGGACAGCCGAACTATGGCTACACCTTC
- TRBJ2-7 TRBV18 - CASSPPGIHYEQYF TGTGCCAGCTCACCACCAGGGATCCACTACGAGCAGTACTTC
- TRBJ2-2 TRBV28 - CASSPLWGGRRELFF TGTGCCAGCAGTCCCCTGTGGGGGGGCAGGCGGGAGCTGTTTTTT
TRBD1 TRBJ1-1 TRBV6-8 - CASRGQTNREAFF TGTGCCAGCAGGGGACAGACTAACAGGGAAGCTTTCTTT
- TRBJ2-6 TRBV11-3 - CASSLGSPGANVLTF TGTGCCAGCAGCTTGGGCTCCCCAGGGGCCAACGTCCTGACTTTC
- TRBJ1-1 TRBV19 - CASSVRTEAFF TGTGCCAGTAGTGTAAGGACTGAAGCTTTCTTT
- TRBJ2-1 TRBV29-1 - CSYRPGSSYNEQFF TGCAGCTACCGACCGGGCAGCTCCTACAATGAGCAGTTCTTC
- TRBJ2-2 TRBV5-1 - CASSLQGSTGELFF TGCGCCAGCAGCTTGCAGGGTTCCACCGGGGAGCTGTTTTTT
TRBD1 TRBJ1-1 TRBV29-1 - CSVHGQGEISTEAFF TGCAGCGTCCACGGACAGGGGGAAATTAGCACTGAAGCTTTCTTT
- TRBJ2-5 TRBV1 once CASSQEGVTSGRGETQYF TGCGCCAGCAGCCAAGAGGGAGTCACTAGCGGGAGAGGTGAGACCCAGTACTTC
- TRBJ1-4 TRBV19 - CASSHGGFIGKLFF TGTGCCAGTAGTCATGGGGGTTTTATAGGAAAACTGTTTTTT